These T cell receptor beta chains were read from a single sample in a study of early T cells in non-severe SARS-CoV-2 infection. From the 5' RACE reads, TCRdb called clonotypes with MiXCR, one entry per CDR3 protein. Seen here are some 91,000 distinct CDR3 sequences, 15% observed once, and the top ten hold less than 6%. The sequenced sample was whole blood. These receptors all come from an adult who was a healthcare worker with PCR-confirmed SARS-CoV-2 infection or an uninfected control (not recorded which). CDR3s include the opening cysteine and the closing phenylalanine or tryptophan. D genes are given only for firm matches. Clone size is given for some rows only: seen once, a few or many times, or a class if the clone is expanded.

J	size	D	V	DNA	CDR3
TRBJ2-7	.	.	TRBV29-1	TGCAGCGTCCCCGGGACACTCTCCTACGAGCAGTACTTC	CSVPGTLSYEQYF
TRBJ2-7	.	TRBD2	TRBV10-2	TGCGCCAGCAGTGAGAGGACTAGCGGGACCTACGAGCAGTACTTC	CASSERTSGTYEQYF
TRBJ1-6	few	.	TRBV7-6	TGTGCCAGCAGTTCCGGGACTTATAATTCACCCCTCCACTTT	CASSSGTYNSPLHF
TRBJ2-2	.	TRBD2	TRBV4-3	TGCGCCAGCAGCCAAGACGGGAGTATTAGCGGGGAGCTGATTTTT	CASSQDGSISGELIF
TRBJ1-1	.	.	TRBV27	TGTGCCAGCAGGTCGGGGGAACGCACTGAAGCTTTCTTT	CASRSGERTEAFF
TRBJ2-7	few	.	TRBV29-1	TGCAGCGTCCCCCCCACAGGGTCCTCGGTCGAGCAGTACTTC	CSVPPTGSSVEQYF
TRBJ1-3	.	.	TRBV29-1	TGCAGCGTTCGGGACCCTGGAAACACCATATATTTT	CSVRDPGNTIYF
TRBJ2-7	few	TRBD1	TRBV19	TGTGCCACCAACCCCCTGCGAAACCGGGACAGGGGACACGAGCAGTACTTC	CATNPLRNRDRGHEQYF
TRBJ2-7	many	.	TRBV6-9	TGTGCCAGCAGTTCCGAGCAGTACTTC	CASSSEQYF
TRBJ2-3	.	.	TRBV10-3	TGTGCCATCAGTGAACACTTGGGGGATACGCAGTATTTT	CAISEHLGDTQYF
TRBJ2-5	.	.	TRBV6-2/TRBV6-3	TGTGCCAGCACCCAGGGAGAGACCCAGTACTTC	CASTQGETQYF
TRBJ2-7	few	.	TRBV30	TGTGCCTGGAGTATAGGACCCGAGACCTACGAGCAGTACTTC	CAWSIGPETYEQYF
TRBJ2-5	many	TRBD1	TRBV10-3	TGTGCCATCAGTAATTTGGACAGGGACCAAGAGACCCAGTACTTC	CAISNLDRDQETQYF
TRBJ2-3	few	.	TRBV20-1	TGCAGTGCTAGAGATTATTACGATACGCAGTATTTT	CSARDYYDTQYF
TRBJ1-2	.	.	TRBV11-2	TGTGCCAGCAGCTTAGAGGCAGGGCCTTATGGCTACACCTTC	CASSLEAGPYGYTF
TRBJ2-3	many	TRBD2	TRBV12-3/TRBV12-4	TGTGCCAGCAGTCCCGCGGGAGCTGGAGCAGATACGCAGTATTTT	CASSPAGAGADTQYF
TRBJ2-5	.	.	TRBV7-2	TGTGCCAGCAGCCCGGCGCTGACCCAGTACTTC	CASSPALTQYF
TRBJ2-2	.	.	TRBV19	TGTGCCAGTAGCCCCCAGGACAGCGATTTCACCGGGGAGCTGTTTTTT	CASSPQDSDFTGELFF
TRBJ2-3	few	TRBD2	TRBV13	TGTGCCAGCAGCTTAAGATTGCGGCTAGCGGACACAGATACGCAGTATTTT	CASSLRLRLADTDTQYF
TRBJ2-3	.	TRBD1	TRBV28	TGTGCCAGCAGTTTTTTTGGGACAGGGATCGCAGATACGCAGTATTTT	CASSFFGTGIADTQYF
TRBJ2-1	few	.	TRBV7-2	TGTGCCAGCAGCTTAAATGGCCTCCGCCGTGATGAGCAGTTCTTC	CASSLNGLRRDEQFF
TRBJ2-2	.	.	TRBV9	TGTGCCAGCGGATTGGCCGGGGAGCTGTTTTTT	CASGLAGELFF
TRBJ2-3	.	TRBD2	TRBV11-2	TGTGCCAGCAGCTTAATGGGGACTAGCTCAACAGATACGCAGTATTTT	CASSLMGTSSTDTQYF
TRBJ2-5	.	.	TRBV20-1	TGCAGTGCTCGCTGGGGGGTCAAAGAGACCCAGTACTTC	CSARWGVKETQYF